One sample yielded the 7 T cell receptor beta chains listed below, sequenced in a study of control samples from healthy donors and cancer patients. Profiled with immunoSEQ multiplex PCR; TCRdb holds only in-frame clones, not every one. The sample lists about 150,000 clones, roughly 92% occurring once. The sequenced material came from blood. These receptors all come from a man aged 50-59 years in good health.

The chain recombines TRBV11-3 with TRBJ2-7; 7 bases map to TRBD1. V lost 5 bases to trimming and J lost 2 bases; unmatched junction nucleotides: 9. Germline V gene lookup returns CDR1 SGHNT and CDR2 YENEEA. The CDR3 totals 15 residues. The CDR3 bases are TGTGCCAGCAGCCTCAGCTCCGGGACAGCCTACGAGCAGTACTTC. The encoded protein is CASSLSSGTAYEQYF.

The chain links TRBV5-1 to TRBJ1-1; TRBD1 might be the D (6 bases). The CDR3 is 14 residues long. Germline V gene sequence: CDR1 SGHRS, CDR2 YFSETQ. V dropped 5 bases and J dropped 6 bases, with 17 bases sitting between them. CDR3 loop: CASSLTDRPAEAFF. CDR3 DNA: TGCGCCAGCAGTTTGACAGACAGGCCGGCTGAAGCTTTCTTT.

The gene calls are TRBV10-1 and TRBJ2-5, with TRBD1 matching over 8 bases. Trimming at V came to 4 bases and at J to 4 bases, leaving 2 bases not matched to a gene. The CDR3 has 13 amino acids. CDR1 and CDR2 from the germline V gene are WNHNN and SYGVQD (reference sequence). CDR3 sequence reads: CASSGQGRETQYF. DNA for the CDR3: TGCGCCAGCAGTGGACAGGGGCGAGAGACCCAGTACTTC.

This sequence joins TRBV3-1 (or the pseudogene TRBV3-2) and TRBJ2-1; 7 bases map to TRBD1. CDR1 LGHDT and CDR2 YNNKEL come from the germline V gene (reference sequence). The CDR3 totals 16 residues. The trim removed 4 bases at V and 4 bases at J, leaving 10 bases unmatched. CDR3 nucleotide sequence: TGTGCCAGCAGCCCGTTAAGGGGGCTACTATACAATGAGCAGTTCTTC. Protein sequence: CASSPLRGLLYNEQFF.

Note on this clone: The germline gene is not matched at one end of the junction; a read error may be the cause. Other DNA sequences from this sample encode an identical CDR3 as well. The rearrangement joins TRBV27 to TRBJ2-7; TRBD1 might be the D (5 bases). CDR3 length: 13 residues. CDR1 and CDR2 (germline): MNHEY, SMNVEV (reference sequence). The CDR3 DNA reads as TGTGCTAGCAGCCAGGGCACGGTTGACGAGCAGTACTTC. This gives the protein CASSQGTVDEQYF.

V is TRBV11-1 and J is TRBJ2-5, with TRBD1 identical over 8 bases. This CDR3 is built from 13 residues. J was trimmed by 6 bases and V by 6 bases; bases with no gene match: 6. Germline CDR1 is SGHAT and CDR2 is FQDESV (reference sequence). As DNA, the CDR3 is TGTGCCAGCAGTTCGGACAGGGCCAAGACCCAGTACTTC. Protein sequence: CASSSDRAKTQYF. Based on the CDR3 plus reference TRBV11-1 and TRBJ2-5, the full variable domain is EAEVAQSPRYKITEKSQAVAFWCDPISGHATLYWYRQILGQGPELLVQFQDESVVDDSQLPKDRFSAERLKGVDSTLKIQPAELGDSAMYLCASSSDRAKTQYFGPGTRLLVL.

The rearrangement uses TRBV3-1 (or the pseudogene TRBV3-2) and TRBJ2-3; possible D gene TRBD2, 6 bases. The ends were cut back, 6 bases at V and 5 bases at J, with 18 bases in the middle. Germline lookup yields CDR1 LGHDT and CDR2 YNNKEL (reference sequence). The CDR3 has 15 amino acids. The CDR3 region has the DNA TGTGCCAGCAGTCGGGGAGGAGGGCTCGGAGATACGCAGTATTTT. Protein sequence: CASSRGGGLGDTQYF.